The present entry profiles one T cell receptor beta chain with its context. The antigen remains unidentified. The record originates from a study of human thymus T cells. The table came from immunoSEQ multiplex PCR; TCRdb's copy has only in-frame clones and leaves some out. Seen here are 100,000 to 150,000 clones, approximately 96% observed once, and the top ten hold 0.02% to 0.025%. Germline values: CDR1 SGHDT, CDR2 YYEEEE. V shed 4 bases and J 8 bases; nucleotides not matched to a gene: 7. The CDR3 length is 14 residues. Overall study findings and caveats: Gene usage for V and J segments appeared biased in thymic and blood repertoires. There were highly overlapping thymic repertoires among unrelated individuals, as related research reported.

The thymus was resected at corrective cardiac surgery. Each of the donors was a healthy Finnish infant who was undergoing open corrective cardiac surgery for congenital heart defects. The sample consisted of thymus tissue. The chain employs TRBV5-6 and TRBJ1-2, with 11 positions matching TRBD1. The TCR sequence derives from a boy less than two years old with a congenital heart defect but otherwise immunologically healthy. CDR3 coding DNA: TGTGCCAGCAGCCTCCTGGACAGGGGGCTCGGCTACACCTTC. It encodes CASSLLDRGLGYTF.